This TCR beta chain was identified during a study of T-cell memory formation after mild COVID-19. In the study overall: Clustering of TCRs was largely donor specific.

Using its own MiXCR run on the 5' RACE reads, TCRdb lists one record per CDR3 protein. Of more than 250,000 distinct CDR3 sequences in the sample, 15% to 20% are singletons; the top ten hold around 20%. The sample holds a few counts of this clonotype. Its antigen is not known. Findings and caveats of the study: Within pre-infection memory, some responding clones were found, suggesting cross-reactive memory joined. Largely, contracting CD4+ clones fell within CM and EM, and contracting CD8+ clones within EMRA.

Sequenced sample: PBMCs or a T cell subset sorted from them (not recorded which). This TCR was recovered from a young man who had mild COVID-19 (a few samples of this study predate the infection). Cell type and time point are not known.

For the CDR3, the DNA is TGTGCCAGCAGTTATATGGGGGAGACCCAGTACTTC. This encodes CASSYMGETQYF. The genes are TRBV6-5 and TRBJ2-5; D uncertain. This CDR3 has 12 amino acids. Trimming took 3 bases from V and 5 from J, leaving 7 bases between them. Looked up from germline, CDR1 is MNHEY and CDR2 is SVGAGI.